This T cell receptor beta chain was identified during a study of OX40 agonist ivuxolimab in advanced cancers. Across the whole study: Head and neck, renal cell, melanoma or hepatocellular carcinoma were the cancers that dose-escalation patients had. The group had a mean age of roughly 56 years, ranged from about 20 to 79, and was roughly 83% male. Three individuals attained partial responses, comprising one hepatocellular carcinoma case and two cutaneous melanoma cases.

General study results and limits: Certain nonresponders likewise exhibited a low normalized T-cell clonal expansion.

TCRdb's table, derived via immunoSEQ multiplex PCR, lists solely in-frame clones and lacks some. The data show about 150,000 clones, 90% to 95% seen once. On this clone: Its target is not known.

The CDR3 sequence is 13 residues long. Trimming pared 6 bases from V and 1 base from J, leaving 8 bases between. Germline loops: CDR1 MGHDK, CDR2 SYGVNS. The chain combines TRBV25-1 with TRBJ2-3, with D unresolved. The sequencing here drew on CD4+ or CD8+ T cells sorted from blood, taken in a trial of the OX40 agonist ivuxolimab. The receptor was isolated from an adult with an advanced solid tumor such as melanoma, head and neck, liver or kidney cancer. CDR3 sequence: CASRSAGTDTQYF. The CDR3 DNA follows: TGTGCCAGCAGATCGGCTGGCACAGATACGCAGTATTTT.